These 8 T cell receptor beta chains came from one sample sequenced in a study of T cells in Graves' hyperthyroidism and ophthalmopathy. The TCR beta CDR3 regions underwent amplification using RNA transcripts as the source. RT-PCR in the first round (using the HTBI primer set) targeted the TCR CDR3. TCRdb re-derived calls from the multiplex PCR reads in MiXCR, one entry per CDR3 protein. The data show some 650,000 distinct CDR3 sequences, 16% seen once. Sequencing input: blood. The receptor source for this set is a woman aged 40-49 years with Graves' ophthalmopathy.

This chain links TRBV29-1 with TRBJ2-7; 7 nucleotides align to TRBD1. The CDR3 covers 17 residues. Germline lookup yields CDR1 SQVTM and CDR2 ANQGSEA. The V and J ends lost 4 bases and 0 bases, in that order; junction bases with no gene match: 15. The CDR3 region is CSVVSGTDLFFSYEQYF. DNA for the CDR3: TGCAGCGTTGTATCCGGGACAGACCTCTTTTTCTCCTACGAGCAGTACTTC.

This chain joins TRBV7-9 and TRBJ1-1; a possible D gene is TRBD1 (6 bases). The ends were cut back, 7 bases at V and 3 bases at J, with 24 bases in the middle. This CDR3 has 17 residues. Looked up from germline, CDR1 is SEHNR and CDR2 is FQNEAQ (reference sequence). The CDR3 here is CASTKRRGGVGDTEAFF. For the CDR3, the DNA is TGTGCCAGCACCAAGCGGCGCGGGGGCGTTGGGGACACTGAAGCTTTCTTT.

This clonotype has only a few counts. The chain links TRBV5-5 to TRBJ1-1; D is perhaps TRBD1 (6 bases). Germline CDR1 reads SGHKS; CDR2 reads YYEKEE (reference sequence). Trimming took 4 bases from V and 8 from J, leaving 18 bases between them. This CDR3 region has 14 residues. CDR3 in DNA: TGTGCCAGCAGCCAAGTTCTACCGGGACAAGAAGCTTTCTTT. It specifies CASSQVLPGQEAFF.

This clonotype has a handful of counts. The chain is built from TRBV10-3 and TRBJ2-7; TRBD1 matches at 8 bases. From germline, CDR1 is ENHRY and CDR2 SYGVKD. With V trimmed by 5 bases and J by 2 bases, 8 bases remained unmatched. The CDR3 spans 15 residues. The CDR3, as DNA: TGTGCCATCAGTCAGGACAGGGACGGCGCCTACGAGCAGTACTTC. Its protein product is CAISQDRDGAYEQYF.

The chain employs TRBV5-4 and TRBJ2-1, with no clear D. The J call may be mistaken, given a closer DNA end match to TRBJ2-7. Looked up from germline, CDR1 is SGHNT and CDR2 is YYREEE (reference sequence). The length of the CDR3 is 16 residues. The CDR3 nucleotides are TGTGCCAGCAGCTTGCGTTGGCTTAGCTCCTACAATGAGCAGTACTTC. Protein sequence: CASSLRWLSSYNEQYF.

This clonotype was counted ten times or more. The chain is built from TRBV30 and TRBJ1-1; a weak D match, TRBD1 (5 bases). V gave up 0 bases and J gave up 4 bases, with 15 bases separating them. The germline V gene has CDR1 GTSNPN and CDR2 SVGIG (reference sequence). This CDR3 is built from 15 residues. The chain's CDR3 is CAWSVGRGGGTEAFF. The CDR3 nucleotides read TGTGCCTGGAGTGTAGGACGGGGCGGCGGCACTGAAGCTTTCTTT.

Only a few counts were recorded for this clonotype. This sequence joins TRBV19 and TRBJ1-1, with 11 nucleotides matching TRBD1. The V and J ends lost 4 bases and 0 bases, in that order; junction bases with no gene match: 7. The CDR3 contains 17 residues. From germline, CDR1 is LNHDA and CDR2 SQIVND (reference sequence). CDR3 region: CASSKDRGRPLNTEAFF. The CDR3 DNA reads as TGTGCCAGTAGTAAGGACAGGGGGCGACCGCTGAACACTGAAGCTTTCTTT.

This clonotype has at least ten counts. The V gene is TRBV30, the J gene TRBJ1-1, with 8 bases matching TRBD1. CDR3 length: 13 residues. The V gene end was trimmed by 2 bases and the J gene end by 7 bases; junction bases not matched to a gene: 6. In germline, CDR1 is GTSNPN, CDR2 SVGIG (reference sequence). The CDR3 loop is CAWSPQGASEAFF. The CDR3 region has the DNA TGTGCCTGGAGTCCCCAGGGGGCTAGTGAAGCTTTCTTT.